The present TCR beta chain was sequenced within a study of T cell responses to AZD1222 COVID-19 vaccine. Overall study results and limits: At study baseline, merely five or six AZD1222 recipients were seropositive. Clonal diversity may have been underestimated in mostly white British donors. There were vaccine-associated CD4 TCRs across spike, dominant at 160-218 and 743-854.

CDR3 size: 12 residues. V shed 4 bases and J shed 9 bases, with 13 bases lying between them. From germline, CDR1 is SNHLY and CDR2 FYNNEI. As regards this clone: What it binds is not known.

The assay was immunoSEQ multiplex PCR, and TCRdb's table has in-frame clones only and misses some. Altogether around 140,000 clones are present, roughly 89% being singletons, with the ten largest covering around 1.5%. The sample in question was peripheral blood, obtained on day 0 of AZD1222 vaccination. The chain has TRBV2 and TRBJ2-7; tentative D call: TRBD2 (5 bases). This TCR was sampled from an adult in good health. The CDR3 is CASSVVEEGQYF. CDR3 DNA: TGTGCCAGCAGTGTAGTGGAAGAGGGGCAGTACTTC.